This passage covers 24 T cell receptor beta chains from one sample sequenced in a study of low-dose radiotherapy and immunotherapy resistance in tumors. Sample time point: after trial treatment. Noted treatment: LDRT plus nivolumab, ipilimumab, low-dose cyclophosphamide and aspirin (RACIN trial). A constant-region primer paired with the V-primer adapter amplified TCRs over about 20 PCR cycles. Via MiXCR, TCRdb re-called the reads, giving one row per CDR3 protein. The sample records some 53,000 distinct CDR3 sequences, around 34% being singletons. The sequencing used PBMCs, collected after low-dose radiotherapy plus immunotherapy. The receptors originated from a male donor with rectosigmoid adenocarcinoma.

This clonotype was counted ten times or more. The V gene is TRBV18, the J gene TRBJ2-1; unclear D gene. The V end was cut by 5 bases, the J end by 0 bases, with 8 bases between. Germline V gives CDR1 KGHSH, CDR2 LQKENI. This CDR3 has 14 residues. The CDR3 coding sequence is TGTGCCAGCTCAGGCGAGAGCTCCTACAATGAGCAGTTCTTC. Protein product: CASSGESSYNEQFF.

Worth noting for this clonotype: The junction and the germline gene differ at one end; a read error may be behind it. CDR3 protein: CASSIQRADTQYF. In DNA, the CDR3 is TGTGCCAGCAGCATTCAAAGGGCAGATACACAGTATTTT. The rearrangement uses TRBV12-3 or TRBV12-4 and TRBJ2-3; D is ambiguous. The CDR3 has 13 residues.

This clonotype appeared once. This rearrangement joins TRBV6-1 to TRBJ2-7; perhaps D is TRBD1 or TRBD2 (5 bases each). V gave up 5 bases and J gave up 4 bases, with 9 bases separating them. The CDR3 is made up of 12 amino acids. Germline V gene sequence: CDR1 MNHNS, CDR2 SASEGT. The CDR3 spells CASSRGGYEQYF. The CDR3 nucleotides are TGTGCCAGCAGTAGGGGCGGGTACGAGCAGTACTTC.

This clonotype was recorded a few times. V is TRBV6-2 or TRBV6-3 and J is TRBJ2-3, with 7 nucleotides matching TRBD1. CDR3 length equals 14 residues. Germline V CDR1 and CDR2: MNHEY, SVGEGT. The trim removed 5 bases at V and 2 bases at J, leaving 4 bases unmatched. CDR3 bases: TGTGCCAGCAGTCCCGGGACAGTCACAGATACGCAGTATTTT. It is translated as CASSPGTVTDTQYF.

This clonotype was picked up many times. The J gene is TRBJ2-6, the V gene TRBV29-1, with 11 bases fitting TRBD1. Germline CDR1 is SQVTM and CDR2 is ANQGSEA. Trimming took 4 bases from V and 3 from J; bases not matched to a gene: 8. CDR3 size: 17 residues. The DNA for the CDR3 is TGCAGCGTTGGGACAGGGGGCGCTTCGTTTGGGGCCAACGTCCTGACTTTC. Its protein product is CSVGTGGASFGANVLTF.

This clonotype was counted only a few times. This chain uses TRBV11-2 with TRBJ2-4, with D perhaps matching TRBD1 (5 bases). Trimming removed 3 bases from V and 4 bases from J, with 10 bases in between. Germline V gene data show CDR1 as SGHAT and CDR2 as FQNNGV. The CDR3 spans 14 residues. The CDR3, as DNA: TGTGCCAGCAGCTTCGACAGTGTAAAAAACATTCAGTACTTC. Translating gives CASSFDSVKNIQYF. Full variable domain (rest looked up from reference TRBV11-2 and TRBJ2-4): EAGVAQSPRYKIIEKRQSVAFWCNPISGHATLYWYQQILGQGPKLLIQFQNNGVVDDSQLPKDRFSAERLKGVDSTLKIQPAKLEDSAVYLCASSFDSVKNIQYFGAGTRLSVL.

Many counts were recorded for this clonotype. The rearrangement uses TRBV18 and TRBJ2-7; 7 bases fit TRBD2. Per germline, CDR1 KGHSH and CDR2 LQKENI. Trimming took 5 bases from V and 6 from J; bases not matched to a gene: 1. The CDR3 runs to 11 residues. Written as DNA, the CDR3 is TGTGCCAGCTCAGGGGAGGGCGAGCAGTACTTC. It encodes CASSGEGEQYF.

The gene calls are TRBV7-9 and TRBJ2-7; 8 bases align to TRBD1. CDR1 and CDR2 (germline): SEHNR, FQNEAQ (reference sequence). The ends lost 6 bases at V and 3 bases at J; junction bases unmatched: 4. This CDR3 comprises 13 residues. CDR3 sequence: CASRSGTGYEQYF. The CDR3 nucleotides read TGTGCCAGCAGGTCCGGGACAGGCTACGAGCAGTACTTC.

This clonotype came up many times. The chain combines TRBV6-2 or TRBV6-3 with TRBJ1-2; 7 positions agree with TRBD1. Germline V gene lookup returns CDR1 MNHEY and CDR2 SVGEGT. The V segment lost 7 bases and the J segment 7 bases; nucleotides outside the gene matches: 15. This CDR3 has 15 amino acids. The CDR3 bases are TGTGCCAGCACCGAAACCGGGACAGTGCGTGGTGGCTACACCTTC. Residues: CASTETGTVRGGYTF.

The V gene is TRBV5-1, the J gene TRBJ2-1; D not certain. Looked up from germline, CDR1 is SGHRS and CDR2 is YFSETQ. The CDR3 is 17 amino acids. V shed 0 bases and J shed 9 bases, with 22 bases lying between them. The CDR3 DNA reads TGCGCCAGCAGCTTGGTCCTCGCCCTGCTGTCAGCCAGTGAGCAGTTCTTC. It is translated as CASSLVLALLSASEQFF.

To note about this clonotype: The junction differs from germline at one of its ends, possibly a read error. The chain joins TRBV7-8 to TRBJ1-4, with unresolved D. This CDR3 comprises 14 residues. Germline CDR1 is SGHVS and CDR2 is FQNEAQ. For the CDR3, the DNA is TGTGCCAGCAGCCCCCATCCAACTAATGAGAAACTGTTTTTT. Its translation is CASSPHPTNEKLFF. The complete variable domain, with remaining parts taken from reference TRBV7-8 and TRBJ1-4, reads GAGVSQSPRYKVAKRGQDVALRCDPISGHVSLFWYQQALGQGPEFLTYFQNEAQLDKSGLPSDRFFAERPEGSVSTLKIQRTQQEDSAVYLCASSPHPTNEKLFFGSGTQLSVL.

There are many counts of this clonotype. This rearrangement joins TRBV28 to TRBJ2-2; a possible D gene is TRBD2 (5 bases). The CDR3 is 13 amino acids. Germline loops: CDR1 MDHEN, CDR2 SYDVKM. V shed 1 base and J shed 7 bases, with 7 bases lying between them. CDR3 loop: CASSLFEGGELFF. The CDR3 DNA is TGTGCCAGCAGTTTATTTGAGGGCGGGGAGCTGTTTTTT.

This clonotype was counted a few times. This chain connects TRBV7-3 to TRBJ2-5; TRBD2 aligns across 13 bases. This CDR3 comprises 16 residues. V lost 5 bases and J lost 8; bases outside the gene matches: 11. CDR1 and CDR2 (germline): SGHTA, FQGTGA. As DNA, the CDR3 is TGTGCCAGCAGCCACGGACTAGCGGGAGCTGGAGGTACCCAGTACTTC. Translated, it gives CASSHGLAGAGGTQYF.

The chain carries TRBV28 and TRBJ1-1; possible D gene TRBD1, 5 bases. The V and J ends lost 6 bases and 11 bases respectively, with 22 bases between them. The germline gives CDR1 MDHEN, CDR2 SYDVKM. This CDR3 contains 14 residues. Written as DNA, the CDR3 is TGTGCCAGCAGCCAAAACCGTGAGGGGCCTTGGGCTTTCTTT. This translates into CASSQNREGPWAFF. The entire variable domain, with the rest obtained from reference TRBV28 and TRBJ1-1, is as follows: DVKVTQSSRYLVKRTGEKVFLECVQDMDHENMFWYRQDPGLGLRLIYFSYDVKMKEKGDIPEGYSVSREKKERFSLILESASTNQTSMYLCASSQNREGPWAFFGQGTRLTVV.

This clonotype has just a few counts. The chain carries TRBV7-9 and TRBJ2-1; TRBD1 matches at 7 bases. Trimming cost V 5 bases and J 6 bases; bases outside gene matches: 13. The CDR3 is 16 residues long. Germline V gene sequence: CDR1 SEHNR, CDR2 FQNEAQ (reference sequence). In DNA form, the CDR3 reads TGTGCCAGCAGCCCTGATCGACAGGGCCCCAGCAATGAGCAGTTCTTC. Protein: CASSPDRQGPSNEQFF.

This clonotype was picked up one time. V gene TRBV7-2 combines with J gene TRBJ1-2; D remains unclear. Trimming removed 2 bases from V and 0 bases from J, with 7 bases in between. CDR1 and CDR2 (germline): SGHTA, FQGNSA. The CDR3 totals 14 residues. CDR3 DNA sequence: TGTGCCAGCAGCTTAACAACTACTAACTATGGCTACACCTTC. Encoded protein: CASSLTTTNYGYTF. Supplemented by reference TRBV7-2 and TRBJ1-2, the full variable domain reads GAGVSQSPSNKVTEKGKDVELRCDPISGHTALYWYRQSLGQGLEFLIYFQGNSAPDKSGLPSDRFSAERTGGSVSTLTIQRTQQEDSAVYLCASSLTTTNYGYTFGSGTRLTVV.

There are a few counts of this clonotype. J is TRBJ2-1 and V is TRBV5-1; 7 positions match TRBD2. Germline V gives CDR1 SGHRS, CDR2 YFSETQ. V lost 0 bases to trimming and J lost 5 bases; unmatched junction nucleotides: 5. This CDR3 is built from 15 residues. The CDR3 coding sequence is TGCGCCAGCAGCTTGGGGGGGACTAACGACAATGAGCAGTTCTTC. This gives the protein CASSLGGTNDNEQFF.

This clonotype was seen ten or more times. The CDR3 here is CASHGPAGQYNEQFF. The CDR3 nucleotides read TGTGCCAGCCATGGTCCAGCGGGGCAATACAATGAGCAGTTCTTC. V usage is TRBV7-2 and J usage is TRBJ2-1; 7 bases are shared with TRBD2. Unmatched junction bases numbered 11, after V lost 8 bases and J lost 4 bases. Germline CDR1 reads SGHTA; CDR2 reads FQGNSA. The CDR3 totals 15 residues.

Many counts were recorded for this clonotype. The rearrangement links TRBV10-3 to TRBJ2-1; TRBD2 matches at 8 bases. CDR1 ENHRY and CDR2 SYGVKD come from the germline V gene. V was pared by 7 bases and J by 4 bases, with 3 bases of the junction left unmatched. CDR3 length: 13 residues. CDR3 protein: CAIMRGEYNEQFF. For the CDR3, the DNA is TGTGCCATCATGCGGGGGGAGTACAATGAGCAGTTCTTC.

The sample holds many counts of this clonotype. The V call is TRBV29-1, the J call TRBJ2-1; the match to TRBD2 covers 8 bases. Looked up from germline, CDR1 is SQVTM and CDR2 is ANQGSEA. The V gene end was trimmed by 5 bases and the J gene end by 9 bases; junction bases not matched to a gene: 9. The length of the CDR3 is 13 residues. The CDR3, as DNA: TGCAGCGTTTGGTCCACGGCGGGGGGTGAGCAGTTCTTC. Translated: CSVWSTAGGEQFF.

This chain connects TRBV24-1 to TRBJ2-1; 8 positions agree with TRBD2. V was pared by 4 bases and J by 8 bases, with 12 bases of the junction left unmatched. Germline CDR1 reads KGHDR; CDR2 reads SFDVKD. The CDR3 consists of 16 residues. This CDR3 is CATSDPVSGSVDEQFF. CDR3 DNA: TGTGCCACCAGTGACCCTGTAAGCGGGAGCGTCGATGAGCAGTTCTTC.

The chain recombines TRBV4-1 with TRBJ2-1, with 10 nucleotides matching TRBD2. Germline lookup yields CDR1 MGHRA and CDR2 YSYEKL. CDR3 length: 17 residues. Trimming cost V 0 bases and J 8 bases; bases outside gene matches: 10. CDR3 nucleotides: TGCGCCAGCAGCCAAGAAGGGGCTAGCGGGGGTAGCGATGAGCAGTTCTTC. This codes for CASSQEGASGGSDEQFF.

CDR3 nucleotide sequence: TGCAGTGCTGCGCCGGGACTAACGGGTGAGCAGTTCTTC. Amino acids: CSAAPGLTGEQFF. This chain links TRBV20-1 with TRBJ2-1; 7 bases fit TRBD2. This CDR3 is built from 13 residues. Losses at the gene ends were 5 bases for V and 9 bases for J; bases not matched to a gene: 10. Germline CDR1 DFQATT, CDR2 SNEGSKA (reference sequence).

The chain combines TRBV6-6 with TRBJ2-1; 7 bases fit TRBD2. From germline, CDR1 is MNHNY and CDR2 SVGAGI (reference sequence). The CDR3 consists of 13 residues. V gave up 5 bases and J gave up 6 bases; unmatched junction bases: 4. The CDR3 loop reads CASSTREGNEQFF. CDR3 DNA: TGTGCCAGCAGTACCAGGGAGGGCAATGAGCAGTTCTTC.